The T cell receptor (beta chain) under discussion was sequenced for a study of identical twins (dated by TCRdb to about 2016). For context, the study as a whole: TCR alpha and beta repertoires from monozygotic twins, unrelated adults of various ages and cord blood were deep-sequenced to test whether fetal clonotypes persist. To rule out contamination, the twin experiments were replicated at different times with different library preparation protocols. The paper as a whole reports these results and caveats: The excess sharing between twins in beta out-of-frame sequences was weaker because fewer shared sequences reduced the signal-to-noise ratio. Because the same donors could not be followed over many years, the conclusions relied on cross-sectional statistical analysis. In monozygotic twins, recombination models systematically underestimated out-of-frame TCR alpha sharing, but the models matched the sharing seen between unrelated individuals. Fewer insertions were carried by abundant cord blood beta clonotypes; a weaker similar trend was observed in young adult naive repertoires, while no such trend was observed in memory repertoires. Zero-insertion analyses could be partly confounded by invariant T cells such as MAIT and iNKT, although diverse VJ usage argued against such confounding for most clonotypes. Compared with coincidental sharing between unrelated individuals, out-of-frame TCR alpha sequences shared between twins had an excess of sequences with low generation probability.

CDR1 is given as ENHRY and CDR2 as SYGVKD, both from the germline V gene. The CDR3 sequence holds 12 residues, the cysteine and phenylalanine included. The kept DNA is CDR3 alone, 36 bases in frame from the first base. This clonotype came up many times. Its target antigen remains unknown. Germline and junction disagree at one end, which may indicate a read error. Every donor in the study was a healthy Caucasian. Three pairs of female monozygotic twins, all aged 18 to 29 years, made up the twin cohort. Peripheral blood mononuclear cells were used as the source from which RNA for TCR libraries was isolated. Receptors were amplified or captured by 5' RACE. Sequencing instrument: Illumina HiSeq 2000. Template switching introduced a universal primer binding site; the final cDNA contained a unique molecular identifier, enabling accurate counting of TCR cDNA molecules. First-strand cDNA for TCR alpha and beta chains was synthesized from specific primers in the conserved constant-segment region. Each cDNA library was double barcoded, with a SMART-Mk sample barcode plus Illumina barcodes, to control for contamination. TruSeq adapter sequences and Illumina sample barcodes were added in two successive PCR steps. The Illumina HiSeq platform was used with custom primers to sequence TCR alpha and beta cDNA libraries. The original pipeline was this. Raw reads were processed with MiGEC to extract unique molecular identifiers, and MiXCR was used to determine CDR3 positions. Recombination models were inferred per individual with the repgenHMM and IGoR tools using an EM algorithm. The analysis of shared clonotypes was done with the tcR package in R, with sharing normalized by the product of cloneset sizes. Out-of-frame nonproductive sequences were analyzed to study raw recombination free of thymic and clonal selection effects. TCRdb trimmed the raw reads at Q25, called clones with MiXCR and kept productive beta chains. Every distinct CDR3 protein forms one entry, paired with its most common genes and DNA. These V and J calls are TCRdb output, not the study's own analysis. A total of about 720,000 distinct CDR3 sequences appear in this sample, over 8.5% of them only once. Jointly, the top ten make up around 0.95% of the sample.

This sample was shared with a second study, whose subject was yellow fever vaccine responses in identical twins. That second report states: The T cell response to vaccination in identical twins was reported by the authors to appear partly convergent and partly personalized. In the study, vaccine-responding T cell clones were precisely tracked in identical twins.

This clonotype was obtained from a woman aged 18-29 years in good health. Sequencing was carried out using PBMCs. The rearrangement joined TRBV10-3 to TRBJ2-1; no D gene call is confident. In nucleotides, the sequence is TGTGCCATCCGACCCGAGGACCGCCCCCGACTCTTC. Its product reads: CAIRPEDRPRLF.